The 26 T cell receptor beta chains in this list originate from one sample, sequenced in a study of T cells in narcolepsy. Profiled with immunoSEQ multiplex PCR; TCRdb holds only in-frame clones, not every one. The sample shows roughly 40,000 clones, around 85% of them seen only once. The sequenced sample was CD45RA- memory CD4+ T cells from PBMCs. These receptors were collected from a human donor with narcolepsy.

This chain uses TRBV5-1 with TRBJ2-3, with D possibly being TRBD1 or TRBD2 (5 bases each). With 4 bases removed from V and 2 bases from J, the gap between germline ends came to 11 bases. Germline CDR1 SGHRS, CDR2 YFSETQ. CDR3 length: 14 residues. The CDR3 sequence is CASSRDPYTDTQYF. CDR3 coding DNA: TGCGCCAGCAGCCGGGACCCCTACACAGATACGCAGTATTTT.

CDR3 sequence: CASSIGTSGRTDTQYF. CDR3 DNA: TGTGCCAGTAGTATAGGGACTAGCGGTCGCACAGATACGCAGTATTTT. The J gene is TRBJ2-3, the V gene TRBV19, with 10 bases lining up with TRBD2. V trimming: 1 base; J trimming: 1 base; junction bases outside the gene matches: 2. Per germline, CDR1 LNHDA and CDR2 SQIVND (reference sequence). The CDR3 has 16 amino acids.

This chain uses TRBV2 with TRBJ1-2; D gene ambiguous. CDR1 SNHLY and CDR2 FYNNEI come from the germline V gene. Trimming took off 8 bases at V and 5 bases at J, with 12 bases between the two ends. CDR3 length equals 12 residues. DNA of the CDR3: TGTGCCAGCGAAGCAGGCCTTTATGGCTACACCTTC. It encodes CASEAGLYGYTF.

V and J are TRBV4-1 and TRBJ2-3; 14 bases agree with TRBD2. Per germline, CDR1 MGHRA and CDR2 YSYEKL. The CDR3 totals 17 residues. V dropped 6 bases and J dropped 6; count of bases not matched to a gene: 11. The CDR3 sequence: CASSYSGTSGGADTQYF. The CDR3, as DNA: TGCGCCAGCAGTTACTCCGGGACTAGCGGGGGCGCGGATACGCAGTATTTT.

The rearrangement uses TRBV9 and TRBJ2-3; D remains ambiguous. The CDR3 loop spans 18 amino acids. Trimming cost V 0 bases and J 1 base, with 18 bases left between them. Germline values: CDR1 SGDLS, CDR2 YYNGEE. The CDR3 loop is CASSVGNAPHAGTDTQYF. The CDR3, as DNA: TGTGCCAGCAGCGTAGGAAACGCTCCCCACGCGGGCACAGATACGCAGTATTTT.

This chain joins TRBV29-1 and TRBJ2-1; possible D gene TRBD1, 5 bases. The CDR3 runs 14 residues. In germline, CDR1 is SQVTM, CDR2 ANQGSEA. Trimming removed 6 bases at V and 5 bases at J, with 17 bases between. This CDR3 reads CSVELDILNNEQFF. As DNA, the CDR3 is TGCAGCGTGGAGTTGGACATACTAAACAATGAGCAGTTCTTC.

The CDR3 spells CASSKGLNTEAFF. The CDR3 coding sequence is TGTGCCAGCAGCAAAGGGCTGAACACTGAAGCTTTCTTT. The chain combines TRBV2 with TRBJ1-1; D ambiguous. The CDR3 is 13 amino acids. Germline CDR1 reads SNHLY; CDR2 reads FYNNEI. The ends were cut back, 6 bases at V and 0 bases at J, with 8 bases in the middle. Variable domain in full (rest from reference TRBV2 and TRBJ1-1): EPEVTQTPSHQVTQMGQEVILRCVPISNHLYFYWYRQILGQKVEFLVSFYNNEISEKSEIFDDQFSVERPDGSNFTLKIRSTKLEDSAMYFCASSKGLNTEAFFGQGTRLTVV.

The chain employs TRBV18 and TRBJ1-4; D is perhaps TRBD1 (6 bases). V was shortened by 2 bases and J by 11 bases, with 24 bases between the two germline ends. The CDR3 covers 17 residues. Germline V lookup: CDR1 KGHSH, CDR2 LQKENI. The CDR3 DNA reads as TGTGCCAGCTCACCATCCTTACAGGGTGACCAAGGTGGGAAACTGTTTTTT. The encoded protein is CASSPSLQGDQGGKLFF. Full variable domain (missing parts from reference TRBV18 and TRBJ1-4): NAGVMQNPRHLVRRRGQEARLRCSPMKGHSHVYWYRQLPEEGLKFMVYLQKENIIDESGMPKERFSAEFPKEGPSILRIQQVVRGDSAAYFCASSPSLQGDQGGKLFFGSGTQLSVL.

This chain joins TRBV5-1 and TRBJ1-1; no clear D gene. CDR1 is SGHRS and CDR2 is YFSETQ in the germline V gene. The CDR3 loop spans 13 amino acids. The V gene lost 0 bases and the J gene lost 6 bases, with 9 bases spanning the gap. CDR3 bases: TGCGCCAGCAGCTTGGGAGGGCACTCTGAAGCTTTCTTT. It is translated as CASSLGGHSEAFF.

The chain carries TRBV9 and TRBJ2-1; 7 bases agree with TRBD2. J was trimmed by 6 bases and V by 2 bases; bases with no gene match: 8. This CDR3 spans 15 amino acids. Germline V gene lookup returns CDR1 SGDLS and CDR2 YYNGEE. DNA of the CDR3: TGTGCCAGCAGCGTCCAGCGGGGAGGCGGCAATGAGCAGTTCTTC. The encoded protein is CASSVQRGGGNEQFF.

The rearrangement uses TRBV18 and TRBJ1-1; no reliable D call. This CDR3 contains 14 residues. V was clipped by 4 bases and J by 1 base, with 10 bases between them. Germline-derived CDR1 and CDR2 are KGHSH and LQKENI. As DNA, the CDR3 is TGTGCCAGCTCACTGGGCCGGCAGAACACTGAAGCTTTCTTT. Residues: CASSLGRQNTEAFF.

The V and J genes are TRBV11-3 and TRBJ2-4; no clear D gene. V lost 3 bases and J 7 bases, leaving 7 bases between the germline ends. The germline gives CDR1 SGHNT, CDR2 YENEEA. The CDR3 loop spans 12 amino acids. CDR3 nucleotides: TGTGCCAGCAGCTTCCAAAATAACATTCAGTACTTC. Translating gives CASSFQNNIQYF.

This sequence joins TRBV5-6 and TRBJ1-6; TRBD1 matches at 9 bases. The CDR3 is 16 residues long. Trimming cost V 3 bases and J 7 bases; bases outside gene matches: 8. CDR1 SGHDT and CDR2 YYEEEE come from the germline V gene. CDR3 DNA sequence: TGTGCCAGCAGCTCGACAGGGGGGGACTGGAATTCACCCCTCCACTTT. Translated, it gives CASSSTGGDWNSPLHF.

Written as DNA, the CDR3 is TGCGCCAGCAGCCAAGGAGCGGGTTCGGACAGGGCGGGGACTGAAGCTTTCTTT. Translating gives CASSQGAGSDRAGTEAFF. The chain couples TRBV4-1 to TRBJ1-1; 8 nucleotides match TRBD1. From germline, CDR1 is MGHRA and CDR2 YSYEKL. The CDR3 has 18 amino acids. V gave up 1 base and J gave up 5 bases; unmatched junction bases: 15.

This chain connects TRBV4-2 to TRBJ1-2; D may be TRBD1 (6 bases). The V and J ends lost 2 bases and 8 bases respectively, with 18 bases between them. Germline CDR1 and CDR2: LGHNA and YNFKEQ. This CDR3 contains 15 residues. The CDR3 coding sequence is TGTGCCAGCAGCCAACTCGGGGGGGGCAGTAGAGGCTACACCTTC. It is translated as CASSQLGGGSRGYTF.

The J gene is TRBJ2-6, the V gene TRBV2, with 7 bases identical to TRBD1. V gave up 8 bases and J gave up 2 bases; unmatched junction bases: 12. The CDR3 extends over 17 amino acids. Germline V CDR1 and CDR2: SNHLY, FYNNEI. The CDR3 reads CASADRVGGAGANVLTF. CDR3 sequence (DNA): TGTGCCAGCGCAGATAGGGTAGGGGGCGCTGGGGCCAACGTCCTGACTTTC.

The CDR3 nucleotides read TGTGCCAGTACCTCCCTTAGCACAGATACGCAGTATTTT. It translates to CASTSLSTDTQYF. V gene TRBV19 combines with J gene TRBJ2-3; D remains ambiguous. Deletions cut 7 bases from V and 0 bases from J, with 8 bases between. The CDR3 has 13 amino acids. Germline V gene data show CDR1 as LNHDA and CDR2 as SQIVND (reference sequence).

V gene TRBV7-2 combines with J gene TRBJ2-1, with TRBD2 matching 9 bases. V was clipped by 5 bases and J by 4 bases; unmatched bases: 9. The CDR3 runs 16 residues. CDR1 and CDR2 (germline): SGHTA, FQGNSA. CDR3 sequence: CASSPVAGAGYNEQFF. DNA for the CDR3: TGTGCCAGCAGCCCTGTAGCGGGGGCGGGGTACAATGAGCAGTTCTTC. Drawing the rest from reference TRBV7-2 and TRBJ2-1, the complete variable domain is GAGVSQSPSNKVTEKGKDVELRCDPISGHTALYWYRQSLGQGLEFLIYFQGNSAPDKSGLPSDRFSAERTGGSVSTLTIQRTQQEDSAVYLCASSPVAGAGYNEQFFGPGTRLTVL.

This clone occurred once. CDR3 protein: CASSTGDAVYGYTF. DNA of the CDR3: TGCGCCAGCAGCACCGGGGACGCAGTATATGGCTACACCTTC. This chain uses TRBV5-1 with TRBJ1-2; a possible D gene is TRBD1 (5 bases). This CDR3 contains 14 residues. The V end was cut by 4 bases, the J end by 5 bases, with 15 bases between. From germline, CDR1 is SGHRS and CDR2 YFSETQ.

This chain joins TRBV4-2 and TRBJ2-7; D is unclear. The CDR3 is 15 amino acids. V lost 0 bases to trimming and J lost 3 bases, with 12 bases between them. Germline V gene sequence: CDR1 LGHNA, CDR2 YNFKEQ. The CDR3 is CASSQDGQIRYEQYF. CDR3 in DNA: TGTGCCAGCAGCCAAGACGGCCAGATACGCTACGAGCAGTACTTC.

The V and J genes are TRBV7-6 and TRBJ1-2, with D possibly TRBD1 on 6 matching bases. The CDR3 has 13 amino acids. V shed 5 bases and J shed 7 bases, with 14 bases lying between them. The germline V gene has CDR1 SGHVS and CDR2 FNYEAQ. The CDR3 nucleotides are TGTGCCAGCAGCGAGGAGGGGGGGTCTGGCTACACCTTC. Amino acid sequence: CASSEEGGSGYTF.

The chain recombines TRBV4-3 with TRBJ1-2, with 7 nucleotides matching TRBD1. The CDR3 spans 15 residues. Trimming took 3 bases from V and 5 from J; bases not matched to a gene: 9. Per the germline V gene, CDR1 is LGHNA and CDR2 is YSLEER. The CDR3 loop is CASSQGRQGTYGYTF. As DNA, the CDR3 is TGCGCCAGCAGCCAGGGTAGACAGGGAACTTATGGCTACACCTTC.

CDR3 DNA sequence: TGTGCCAGCAGTGCCCCGGGGAGGGACTATGGCTACACCTTC. It codes for CASSAPGRDYGYTF. J is TRBJ1-2 and V is TRBV2; no clear D gene. Germline values: CDR1 SNHLY, CDR2 FYNNEI. The ends were cut back, 4 bases at V and 3 bases at J, with 12 bases in the middle. There are 14 residues in the CDR3.

The chain carries TRBV2 and TRBJ2-3; TRBD2 matches 8 bases. Germline values: CDR1 SNHLY, CDR2 FYNNEI. CDR3 length equals 14 residues. The V segment lost 6 bases and the J segment 6 bases; nucleotides outside the gene matches: 8. The chain's CDR3 is CASRAGLASDTQYF. As DNA, the CDR3 is TGTGCCAGCAGAGCCGGACTAGCATCGGATACGCAGTATTTT.

CDR3 residues: CASSQGSSGGFNEQFF. For the CDR3, the DNA is TGCGCCAGCAGCCAAGGATCTAGCGGGGGGTTCAATGAGCAGTTCTTC. This chain uses TRBV4-1 with TRBJ2-1, with 11 bases fitting TRBD2. Trimming at V came to 1 base and at J to 6 bases, leaving 5 bases not matched to a gene. Germline V gene lookup returns CDR1 MGHRA and CDR2 YSYEKL. The CDR3 consists of 16 residues.

The chain recombines TRBV19 with TRBJ2-7; 9 bases line up with TRBD2. V gave up 6 bases and J gave up 2 bases; unmatched junction bases: 8. Germline-derived CDR1 and CDR2 are LNHDA and SQIVND (reference sequence). This CDR3 has 15 residues. In DNA, the CDR3 is TGTGCCAGTAGCCTTAGCGGGGGCTATACCTACGAGCAGTACTTC. This gives the protein CASSLSGGYTYEQYF.